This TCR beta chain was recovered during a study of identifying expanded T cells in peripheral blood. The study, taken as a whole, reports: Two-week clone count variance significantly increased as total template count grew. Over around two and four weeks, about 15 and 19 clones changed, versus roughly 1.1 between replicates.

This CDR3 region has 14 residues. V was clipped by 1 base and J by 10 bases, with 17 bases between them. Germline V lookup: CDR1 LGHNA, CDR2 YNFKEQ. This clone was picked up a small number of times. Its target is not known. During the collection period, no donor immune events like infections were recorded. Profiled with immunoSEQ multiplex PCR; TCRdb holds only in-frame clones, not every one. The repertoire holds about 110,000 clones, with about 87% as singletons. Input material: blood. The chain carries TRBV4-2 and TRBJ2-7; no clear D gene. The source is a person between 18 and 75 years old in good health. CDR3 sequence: CASSQGSDSYSQYF. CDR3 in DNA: TGTGCCAGCAGCCAAGGATCAGATTCCTACAGCCAGTACTTC.